The rows below give T cell receptor beta chains drawn from one sample of a study of T cell responses to AZD1222 COVID-19 vaccine. Generated by immunoSEQ multiplex PCR, the TCRdb table keeps only in-frame clones and is missing some. The profile covers about 140,000 clones, with approximately 95% appearing a single time and 0.7% to 1% taken by the ten largest. Source: peripheral blood, taken on day 0 of MenACWY control vaccination. Receptors were obtained from an adult in good health. Each CDR3 is given with its conserved first and last residue. A D gene is named only where the DNA matches it firmly. The listing skips clone size in some rows; elsewhere it reads once, few, many or a size class.

TGTGCCAGCAGCCAGATCTACGGCGTGTTGGGACAGGGGGCTATAGTGCAGTACTTC | CASSQIYGVLGQGAIVQYF | TRBV3-1/TRBV3-2 | 19 | NA | TRBD1 | TRBJ2-7
TGTGCCAGCAGTCGGGACGGAACCGGGGAGCTGTTTTTT | CASSRDGTGELFF | TRBV12-3/TRBV12-4 | 13 | once | NA | TRBJ2-2
TGTGCCAGCAGTGAAGCGGACGGGGGAGCCTACGAGCAGTACTTC | CASSEADGGAYEQYF | TRBV6-1 | 15 | once | NA | TRBJ2-7
TGTGCCATCAGTGAGGGAACAACCGGGGAGCTGTTTTTT | CAISEGTTGELFF | TRBV10-3 | 13 | NA | NA | TRBJ2-2
TGCGCCAGCAGCACCTGGACAGGGGCGCCGCATGGCTACACCTTC | CASSTWTGAPHGYTF | TRBV5-1 | 15 | NA | TRBD1 | TRBJ1-2
TGTGCCAGCAGCTTAGTTGGCGGTGGAAACACCATATATTTT | CASSLVGGGNTIYF | TRBV11-2 | 14 | NA | NA | TRBJ1-3
TGTGCCAGCACCCGGGACATAAACTATGGCTACACCTTC | CASTRDINYGYTF | TRBV7-9 | 13 | NA | NA | TRBJ1-2
TGTGCCAGCAGCCAAACTAGCGGGATATGGAACACCGGGGAGCTGTTTTTT | CASSQTSGIWNTGELFF | TRBV7-9 | 17 | NA | TRBD2 | TRBJ2-2
TGTGCCAGCCATGGACAGGGCAATCAGCCCCAGCATTTT | CASHGQGNQPQHF | TRBV18 | 13 | NA | TRBD1 | TRBJ1-5
TGTGCCAGCAGCCCTGACCCCCGGGAGACCCAGTACTTC | CASSPDPRETQYF | TRBV5-5 | 13 | NA | NA | TRBJ2-5
TGTGCCAGCAGCTTACCGACTACCCGGCTCCCTGTAAACAATGAGCAGTTCTTC | CASSLPTTRLPVNNEQFF | TRBV7-2 | 18 | NA | NA | TRBJ2-1
TGCAGTGCAAACAGGGCGTGGGAGGCTTTCTTT | CSANRAWEAFF | TRBV20-1 | 11 | NA | NA | TRBJ1-1
TGTGCCAGTAGTGGAGGGGGACACCCTAGCACAGATACGCAGTATTTT | CASSGGGHPSTDTQYF | TRBV19 | 16 | few | NA | TRBJ2-3
TGTGCCAGCAGTTACTCGAATTCGGAATTGCTCTCTGGAAACACCATATATTTT | CASSYSNSELLSGNTIYF | TRBV6-2/TRBV6-3 | 18 | NA | NA | TRBJ1-3
TGTGCCAGCAGCTTTCATTCAGACCTGCGGGCCAGAGGTGAGCAGTTCTTC | CASSFHSDLRARGEQFF | TRBV7-3 | 17 | few | NA | TRBJ2-1
TGTGCCTGGAGTGTTGGGGGAGATCAGCCCCAGCATTTT | CAWSVGGDQPQHF | TRBV30 | 13 | NA | NA | TRBJ1-5
TGTGCCAGCAGCAAGACTAGCGGGGGGGCCAAGGGAGAGACCCAGTACTTC | CASSKTSGGAKGETQYF | TRBV5-6 | 17 | NA | TRBD2 | TRBJ2-5
TGTGCCAGTAGTCAAGCGGGGCACCTCAATCAGCCCCAGCATTTT | CASSQAGHLNQPQHF | TRBV19 | 15 | NA | NA | TRBJ1-5
TGTGCCAGCAGATGGACTAGCGTATACAATGAGCAGTTCTTC | CASRWTSVYNEQFF | TRBV2 | 14 | NA | TRBD2 | TRBJ2-1
TGTGCCAGTAGTCCGGGGCAAACCAAAAACATTCAGTACTTC | CASSPGQTKNIQYF | TRBV19 | 14 | NA | NA | TRBJ2-4
TGCGCCAGCAGCAACTACGGGACAGCCCAAGAGACCCAGTACTTC | CASSNYGTAQETQYF | TRBV5-1 | 15 | NA | TRBD1 | TRBJ2-5
TGTGCCATCAGTGAGATACCGGGGGCGGGTACTGAAGCTTTCTTT | CAISEIPGAGTEAFF | TRBV10-3 | 15 | NA | NA | TRBJ1-1
TGTGCCAGCAGCTCCCCCTTGGGGCTGGCTTTCTTT | CASSSPLGLAFF | TRBV11-2 | 12 | NA | NA | TRBJ1-1
TGTGCCAGCAGCCAAGCAGGCACTGGAAACACCATATATTTT | CASSQAGTGNTIYF | TRBV3-1/TRBV3-2 | 14 | NA | NA | TRBJ1-3
TGCGCCAGCAGCTCCTTGACAGGGGCTGATGGCTACACCTTC | CASSSLTGADGYTF | TRBV5-1 | 14 | NA | TRBD1 | TRBJ1-2
TGTGCCAGCAGCTTAAGGCCCCCCGGGAGGGGTGAGAACGGGGAGCTGTTTTTT | CASSLRPPGRGENGELFF | TRBV7-3 | 18 | medium-sized | TRBD2 | TRBJ2-2
TGTGCCAGCAGTCAAAGGCCAGAAACCGGGGAGCTGTTTTTT | CASSQRPETGELFF | TRBV6-6 | 14 | NA | NA | TRBJ2-2
TGTGCCAGCAGTCCACCGGCCGGGCCTGAAGCTTTCTTT | CASSPPAGPEAFF | TRBV6-5 | 13 | NA | NA | TRBJ1-1
TGTGCCAGCAGCTTAAGGATTTCCGGGGACAGGAGGACTGAAGCTTTCTTT | CASSLRISGDRRTEAFF | TRBV7-6 | 17 | NA | TRBD1 | TRBJ1-1
TGTGCCAGCAGCTATGGACAGGGGGCAGGCTACACCTTC | CASSYGQGAGYTF | TRBV7-3 | 13 | NA | TRBD1 | TRBJ1-2
TGTGCCACCAGTGATGGACAGAAAGAGACCCAGTACTTC | CATSDGQKETQYF | TRBV24-1 | 13 | NA | NA | TRBJ2-5
TGTGCCAGCAGCGTAGCAGGGGGCGGAAACACCATATATTTT | CASSVAGGGNTIYF | TRBV9 | 14 | NA | TRBD1 | TRBJ1-3
TGTGCCAGCAGCGGGACCCCGGAAGATTTGAACACTGAAGCTTTCTTT | CASSGTPEDLNTEAFF | TRBV2 | 16 | NA | NA | TRBJ1-1
TGTGCCAGCACCTTAAGGACAGGGGAAGCTTTCTTT | CASTLRTGEAFF | TRBV12-3/TRBV12-4 | 12 | NA | TRBD1 | TRBJ1-1
TGTGCCAGTCAAGAGGAGGGTGCCAGGTTCTCCTACAATGAGCAGTTCTTC | CASQEEGARFSYNEQFF | TRBV2 | 17 | NA | NA | TRBJ2-1
TGCGCCAGCAGCCGCCACAGGGACTCCTACGAGCAGTACTTC | CASSRHRDSYEQYF | TRBV4-3 | 14 | once | NA | TRBJ2-7
TGTGCCAGCAGTTTTGGTTTCTATACGCAGTATTTT | CASSFGFYTQYF | TRBV12-3/TRBV12-4 | 12 | NA | NA | TRBJ2-3
TGCGCCAGCAGCCAAGATGGCCAGGGAGTCGCCGGGGAGCTGTTTTTT | CASSQDGQGVAGELFF | TRBV4-1 | 16 | NA | NA | TRBJ2-2
TGTGCCAGCAGCTTGGATATGTCAGGGGCCAACGAGCAGTACTTC | CASSLDMSGANEQYF | TRBV5-6 | 15 | NA | NA | TRBJ2-7
TGTGCCAGCAGTGAATACGGAATTGAAGCTTTCTTT | CASSEYGIEAFF | TRBV2 | 12 | NA | NA | TRBJ1-1
TGTGCCAGCGCTCGGGGGCTTGAAAATGAGCAGTTCTTC | CASARGLENEQFF | TRBV9 | 13 | NA | NA | TRBJ2-1
TGTGCCAGTAGCACGAACATCCCTTATCAGCCCCAGCATTTT | CASSTNIPYQPQHF | TRBV19 | 14 | NA | NA | TRBJ1-5
TGCGCCAGCAGCCAAGAGGGACAGGTTAGCGGTGAGCAGTTCTTC | CASSQEGQVSGEQFF | TRBV4-3 | 15 | NA | TRBD1 | TRBJ2-1
TGTGCCAGTAGTACACCGGGACAGGGCACTGAAGCTTTCTTT | CASSTPGQGTEAFF | TRBV19 | 14 | NA | TRBD1 | TRBJ1-1
TGTGCCAGCAGCTTACGTATAAGAGGGACAGGCACTGAAGCTTTCTTT | CASSLRIRGTGTEAFF | TRBV5-6 | 16 | NA | TRBD1 | TRBJ1-1
TGTGCCAGCTCGGAGGCGGCTCACACTGAAGCTTTCTTT | CASSEAAHTEAFF | TRBV7-3 | 13 | NA | NA | TRBJ1-1
TGTGCCAGCAGTTACAAGCAGGGACAGTCAAGCTCCTACAATGAGCAGTTCTTC | CASSYKQGQSSSYNEQFF | TRBV6-2/TRBV6-3 | 18 | once | TRBD1 | TRBJ2-1
TGTGCCAGCAGTTACCGGCTAGACTCCTACGAGCAGTACTTC | CASSYRLDSYEQYF | TRBV6-5 | 14 | NA | NA | TRBJ2-7
TGTGCCAGCAGCCTCGTGGAGACGATCGGCTACACCTTC | CASSLVETIGYTF | TRBV16 | 13 | NA | NA | TRBJ1-2
TGTGCCAGTAGGACTAGCGGGGGGGCCGGGGAGCTGTTTTTT | CASRTSGGAGELFF | TRBV19 | 14 | NA | TRBD2 | TRBJ2-2